This T cell receptor beta chain was documented in a study of breast tumors, draining lymph nodes, adjacent tissues. CDR3 size: 17 residues. The ends lost 1 base at V and 4 bases at J; junction bases unmatched: 4. Per the germline V gene, CDR1 is LGHNA and CDR2 is YSLEER. Using its own MiXCR run on the multiplex PCR reads, TCRdb lists one record per CDR3 protein. The profile covers roughly 260,000 distinct CDR3 sequences, with roughly 31% appearing a single time and over 0.95% taken by the ten largest. Axillary draining lymph nodes of breast cancer patients supplied the node samples. This clonotype was seen ten or more times.

The chain is built from TRBV4-3 and TRBJ2-1, with 13 bases fitting TRBD2. The specimen was axillary lymph node tissue. This sequence was found in a female donor with breast cancer. Some clones in this sample may be carry-over from other donors' samples. The CDR3 DNA sequence: TGCGCCAGCAGCCAAGGGACTAGCGGGAGCGCATACAATGAGCAGTTCTTC. It translates to CASSQGTSGSAYNEQFF.